Shown below are 29 T cell receptor beta chains from a single sample sequenced in a study of OX40 agonist ivuxolimab in advanced cancers. Libraries were prepared by immunoSEQ multiplex PCR; TCRdb keeps only in-frame clonotypes and omits some of them. The sample includes about 28,000 clones, roughly 84% of them seen just once. The source material was CD4+ or CD8+ T cells sorted from blood, sampled in a trial of the OX40 agonist ivuxolimab. These receptors all stem from an adult with an advanced solid tumor such as melanoma, head and neck, liver or kidney cancer.

The sample holds a few counts of this clone. The chain has TRBV21-1 and TRBJ1-1. TRBV21-1 constitutes a pseudogene. This CDR3 is built from 11 residues. The CDR3 reads CASAGGPEAFF. The DNA of the CDR3 is TGTGCCAGCGCGGGGGGGCCTGAAGCTTTCTTT.

V is TRBV5-1 and J is TRBJ2-7; 9 bases are a match to TRBD2. Losses at the gene ends were 2 bases for V and 5 bases for J; bases not matched to a gene: 8. The CDR3 sequence is 15 residues long. CDR1 and CDR2 from the germline V gene are SGHRS and YFSETQ. In DNA, the CDR3 is TGCGCCAGCAGCTTAGTCTCTAGCGGGGAAGACGAGCAGTACTTC. Its protein is CASSLVSSGEDEQYF. Full variable domain (rest looked up from reference TRBV5-1 and TRBJ2-7): KAGVTQTPRYLIKTRGQQVTLSCSPISGHRSVSWYQQTPGQGLQFLFEYFSETQRNKGNFPGRFSGRQFSNSRSEMNVSTLELGDSALYLCASSLVSSGEDEQYFGPGTRLTVT.

The chain employs TRBV4-2 and TRBJ2-7; the D is unclear. The germline CDR1 and CDR2 sequences are LGHNA and YNFKEQ. The CDR3 length is 11 residues. The V gene lost 6 bases and the J gene lost 2 bases, with 5 bases spanning the gap. The chain's CDR3 is CASRGPYEQYF. The CDR3, as DNA: TGTGCCAGCAGAGGCCCCTACGAGCAGTACTTC.

This clone appeared a single time. V usage is TRBV27 and J usage is TRBJ2-1, with a weak D call TRBD1 (5 bases). V lost 1 base, J lost 6 bases, and 13 bases lay in between. Germline CDR1 is MNHEY and CDR2 is SMNVEV (reference sequence). This CDR3 is 15 amino acids long. The CDR3 sequence is CASSLYPYRSNEQFF. CDR3 bases: TGTGCCAGCAGTTTATACCCCTACAGGTCCAATGAGCAGTTCTTC.

The rearrangement uses TRBV6-6 and TRBJ1-1; a possible D gene is TRBD1 (6 bases). V dropped 6 bases and J dropped 0 bases, with 11 bases sitting between them. Per the germline V gene, CDR1 is MNHNY and CDR2 is SVGAGI (reference sequence). This CDR3 comprises 14 residues. The CDR3 coding sequence is TGTGCCAGCAGGCGGGACACGGTGAACACTGAAGCTTTCTTT. It yields the protein CASRRDTVNTEAFF.

The rearrangement uses TRBV7-6 and TRBJ2-6, with D uncertain. This CDR3 is 14 amino acids long. CDR1 and CDR2 (germline): SGHVS, FNYEAQ. The V gene lost 4 bases and the J gene lost 0 bases, with 4 bases spanning the gap. CDR3 loop: CASSSGSGANVLTF. In nucleotides, the CDR3 is TGTGCCAGCAGCTCGGGCTCTGGGGCCAACGTCCTGACTTTC.

The rearrangement joins TRBV7-6 to TRBJ2-4; 12 bases align to TRBD2. V shed 5 bases and J 3 bases; nucleotides not matched to a gene: 5. Germline V gene sequence: CDR1 SGHVS, CDR2 FNYEAQ. The CDR3 extends over 16 amino acids. Written as DNA, the CDR3 is TGTGCCAGCAGCCCCACGACTAGCGGGGGCAAAAACATTCAGTACTTC. Protein sequence: CASSPTTSGGKNIQYF.

The J gene is TRBJ2-3, the V gene TRBV13; 15 nucleotides agree with TRBD2. CDR3 size: 15 residues. The V gene's germline CDR1 is PRHDT and CDR2 FYEKMQ (reference sequence). J gave up 5 bases and V 5 bases, and 2 bases lay outside the gene matches. The CDR3 DNA reads TGTGCCAGCAGCATGGGACTAGCGGGGGGAGATACGCAGTATTTT. Protein sequence: CASSMGLAGGDTQYF.

V is TRBV5-6 and J is TRBJ1-5; D not certain. CDR3 length: 15 amino acids. CDR1 and CDR2 from the germline V gene are SGHDT and YYEEEE. Trimming pared 1 base from V and 4 bases from J, leaving 12 bases between. CDR3 sequence reads: CASSLRWEINQPQHF. The CDR3 DNA reads TGTGCCAGCAGCTTGCGGTGGGAAATTAATCAGCCCCAGCATTTT. Combining the CDR3 with reference TRBV5-6 and TRBJ1-5 gives the whole variable domain DAGVTQSPTHLIKTRGQQVTLRCSPKSGHDTVSWYQQALGQGPQFIFQYYEEEERQRGNFPDRFSGHQFPNYSSELNVNALLLGDSALYLCASSLRWEINQPQHFGDGTRLSIL.

The chain recombines TRBV6-1 with TRBJ2-7, with 11 bases identical to TRBD2. Per the germline V gene, CDR1 is MNHNS and CDR2 is SASEGT. This CDR3 is 15 amino acids long. Trimming cost V 1 base and J 5 bases; bases outside gene matches: 4. CDR3 sequence reads: CASSEDSGRANEQYF. In DNA form, the CDR3 reads TGTGCCAGCAGTGAAGATAGCGGGAGGGCCAACGAGCAGTACTTC.

V usage is TRBV5-6 and J usage is TRBJ2-1; TRBD2 matches at 14 bases. V lost 4 bases and J lost 4; bases outside the gene matches: 7. This CDR3 region has 17 residues. Germline V CDR1 and CDR2: SGHDT, YYEEEE. CDR3 bases: TGTGCCAGCAGCAAGGGACTAGCGGGAGTAGTTTACAATGAGCAGTTCTTC. Its protein product is CASSKGLAGVVYNEQFF. The full variable domain, with the rest looked up from reference TRBV5-6 and TRBJ2-1, is DAGVTQSPTHLIKTRGQQVTLRCSPKSGHDTVSWYQQALGQGPQFIFQYYEEEERQRGNFPDRFSGHQFPNYSSELNVNALLLGDSALYLCASSKGLAGVVYNEQFFGPGTRLTVL.

The chain carries TRBV5-4 and TRBJ2-1; tentatively, D is TRBD2 (5 bases). Trimming took off 5 bases at V and 7 bases at J, with 10 bases between the two ends. There are 12 residues in the CDR3. CDR1 is SGHNT, CDR2 YYREEE, per germline (reference sequence). CDR3 bases: TGTGCCAGCAGTCGGGAAGGGAATGAGCAGTTCTTC. Translated: CASSREGNEQFF.

The V call is TRBV29-1, the J call TRBJ1-2; 10 bases line up with TRBD1. This CDR3 region has 18 residues. V lost 1 base to trimming and J lost 2 bases; unmatched junction nucleotides: 13. Germline assignment: CDR1 SQVTM and CDR2 ANQGSEA. The CDR3, as DNA: TGCAGCGTTGAAGTCAATTATGGGACAGGGGTCCTCAACTATGGCTACACCTTC. This translates into CSVEVNYGTGVLNYGYTF.

The CDR3 nucleotides are TGTGCCAGCAGTATATGGGGGATTGAGCAGTTCTTC. Translation gives CASSIWGIEQFF. The J gene is TRBJ2-1, the V gene TRBV7-2; D assignment may be TRBD1 or TRBD2 (5 bases each). CDR1 and CDR2 from the germline V gene are SGHTA and FQGNSA. There are 12 residues in the CDR3. The germline V and J ends were trimmed by 6 bases and 9 bases, with 12 bases remaining between them.

The V call is TRBV4-3, the J call TRBJ1-3; D gene unclear. Trimming took 5 bases from V and 4 from J, leaving 21 bases between them. This CDR3 is 17 amino acids long. Germline lookup yields CDR1 LGHNA and CDR2 YSLEER. The CDR3, as DNA: TGCGCCAGCAGCTCGGATGACGACCCCTCAGAAGGAAACACCATATATTTT. Its translation: CASSSDDDPSEGNTIYF.

The rearrangement uses TRBV9 and TRBJ1-2; unclear D gene. The CDR3 is made up of 14 amino acids. Germline-derived CDR1 and CDR2 are SGDLS and YYNGEE. Trimming removed 0 bases at V and 2 bases at J, with 8 bases between. For the CDR3, the DNA is TGTGCCAGCAGCGTAGTCGACGGAAACTATGGCTACACCTTC. This translates into CASSVVDGNYGYTF.

The V call is TRBV5-1, the J call TRBJ2-2; 9 nucleotides match TRBD1. Trimming at V came to 3 bases and at J to 5 bases, leaving 8 bases not matched to a gene. In germline, CDR1 is SGHRS, CDR2 YFSETQ. The CDR3 runs to 16 residues. The CDR3 DNA is TGCGCCAGCAGCTCCACAGGGGGCGCGGGGACCGGGGAGCTGTTTTTT. Translated, it gives CASSSTGGAGTGELFF.

This clone has a handful of counts. The chain is built from TRBV11-2 and TRBJ2-7, with D uncertain. The CDR3 sequence is 13 residues long. Trimming removed 5 bases at V and 1 base at J, with 9 bases between. Germline CDR1 reads SGHAT; CDR2 reads FQNNGV. In DNA form, the CDR3 reads TGTGCCAGCAGCCAAAGGCTTTCCTACGAGCAGTACTTC. This translates into CASSQRLSYEQYF.

This clone is a singleton in its sample. The chain uses TRBV6-1 and TRBJ2-5; 14 positions agree with TRBD2. V lost 11 bases and J lost 5; bases outside the gene matches: 10. The CDR3 contains 15 residues. Germline V gives CDR1 MNHNS, CDR2 SASEGT. CDR3 sequence (DNA): TGTGCCGGAAGGACTAGCGGGGGGCTATGGGAGACCCAGTACTTC. It specifies CAGRTSGGLWETQYF.

The chain employs TRBV16 and TRBJ1-4; TRBD1 is a possible D gene (5 bases). Looked up from germline, CDR1 is KGHSY and CDR2 is FQNENV. The CDR3 is made up of 15 amino acids. V was clipped by 0 bases and J by 4 bases, with 9 bases between them. The CDR3 DNA reads TGTGCCAGCAGCCAATCGCCAGGGAATAATGAAAAACTGTTTTTT. It yields the protein CASSQSPGNNEKLFF. The entire variable domain, with the rest obtained from reference TRBV16 and TRBJ1-4, is as follows: GEEVAQTPKHLVRGEGQKAKLYCAPIKGHSYVFWYQQVLKNEFKFLISFQNENVFDETGMPKERFSAKCLPNSPCSLEIQATKLEDSAVYFCASSQSPGNNEKLFFGSGTQLSVL.

The V and J genes are TRBV7-6 and TRBJ2-1; possibly TRBD2 for D (6 bases). CDR3 length equals 14 residues. Germline CDR1 and CDR2: SGHVS and FNYEAQ. V lost 0 bases, J lost 4 bases, and 7 bases lay in between. CDR3 in amino acids: CASSLAAGYNEQFF. Here the CDR3 DNA reads TGTGCCAGCAGCTTAGCGGCGGGGTACAATGAGCAGTTCTTC.

The V gene is TRBV5-5, the J gene TRBJ2-7; tentative D call: TRBD2 (6 bases). Between the trimmed V and J ends, which lost 7 bases and 1 base, there was a span of 9 bases. The germline V gene has CDR1 SGHKS and CDR2 YYEKEE (reference sequence). CDR3 length: 12 residues. The chain's CDR3 is CASAGGSYEQYF. The CDR3 coding sequence is TGTGCCAGCGCCGGGGGTTCCTACGAGCAGTACTTC.

The J gene is TRBJ2-1, the V gene TRBV4-1, with 7 nucleotides matching TRBD2. V trimming: 1 base; J trimming: 7 bases; junction bases outside the gene matches: 13. The CDR3 runs 17 residues. The germline V gene has CDR1 MGHRA and CDR2 YSYEKL. The DNA of the CDR3 is TGCGCCAGCAGCCAAGGTGAAGCGGGGCGAGCATTGAATGAGCAGTTCTTC. Translated: CASSQGEAGRALNEQFF.

This chain uses TRBV7-9 with TRBJ2-1; the match to TRBD2 covers 10 bases. V shed 5 bases, J shed 3 bases, and the junction held 4 bases outside the gene matches. This CDR3 has 15 residues. Germline CDR1 reads SEHNR; CDR2 reads FQNEAQ (reference sequence). This CDR3 is CASSPGTSVYNEQFF. CDR3 nucleotide sequence: TGTGCCAGCAGCCCCGGGACTAGCGTCTACAATGAGCAGTTCTTC.

Worth noting for this clone: Other DNA sequences within the sample encode an identical CDR3. The chain couples TRBV19 to TRBJ2-7, with 10 bases fitting TRBD2. The CDR3 extends over 16 amino acids. Germline V gene sequence: CDR1 LNHDA, CDR2 SQIVND (reference sequence). V lost 2 bases to trimming and J lost 2 bases; unmatched junction nucleotides: 6. This CDR3 reads CASSISSGSDAYEQYF. In nucleotides, the CDR3 is TGTGCCAGTAGTATATCTAGCGGGAGTGACGCCTACGAGCAGTACTTC. Using reference TRBV19 and TRBJ2-7 for the parts outside the CDR3, the full variable domain is DGGITQSPKYLFRKEGQNVTLSCEQNLNHDAMYWYRQDPGQGLRLIYYSQIVNDFQKGDIAEGYSVSREKKESFPLTVTSAQKNPTAFYLCASSISSGSDAYEQYFGPGTRLTVT.

The rearrangement uses TRBV28 and TRBJ2-1; 8 nucleotides match TRBD1. The CDR3 has 14 amino acids. V was clipped by 6 bases and J by 3 bases; unmatched bases: 4. Germline V CDR1 and CDR2: MDHEN, SYDVKM. In nucleotides, the CDR3 is TGTGCCAGCAGGGACAGGGCCGACTACAATGAGCAGTTCTTC. It codes for CASRDRADYNEQFF.

The gene calls are TRBV7-9 and TRBJ2-5, with D tentatively TRBD2 (7 bases). Trimming removed 0 bases at V and 7 bases at J, with 18 bases between. The CDR3 consists of 16 residues. Germline V CDR1 and CDR2: SEHNR, FQNEAQ (reference sequence). The CDR3 bases are TGTGCCAGCAGCTTAGCCGGGGGGCTGGCTAAAGGGACCCAGTACTTC. Translated, it gives CASSLAGGLAKGTQYF.

A single count supports this clone. CDR3 residues: CASSISDYNEQFF. CDR3 nucleotides: TGTGCCAGTAGTATATCAGACTACAATGAGCAGTTCTTC. This chain joins TRBV19 and TRBJ2-1; D unclear. V dropped 2 bases and J dropped 3 bases, with 5 bases sitting between them. Germline assignment: CDR1 LNHDA and CDR2 SQIVND (reference sequence). CDR3 length equals 13 residues. Looking up the rest from reference TRBV19 and TRBJ2-1 gives the full variable domain: DGGITQSPKYLFRKEGQNVTLSCEQNLNHDAMYWYRQDPGQGLRLIYYSQIVNDFQKGDIAEGYSVSREKKESFPLTVTSAQKNPTAFYLCASSISDYNEQFFGPGTRLTVL.

This clone came up a few times. This chain links TRBV4-2 with TRBJ1-1; D is possibly TRBD1 (5 bases). CDR3 length: 14 amino acids. V lost 4 bases and J 5 bases, leaving 14 bases between the germline ends. CDR1 and CDR2 from the germline V gene are LGHNA and YNFKEQ. The CDR3 reads CASSLQPGRTEAFF. The CDR3 nucleotides read TGTGCCAGCAGCCTTCAGCCAGGGCGGACTGAAGCTTTCTTT.